Given below is one T cell receptor beta chain in context. Its antigen is currently unknown. Between the trimmed V and J ends, which lost 2 bases and 5 bases, there was a span of 19 bases. CDR3 size: 17 residues. This sample stems from a study of T cells in Graves' hyperthyroidism and ophthalmopathy. Study-level information: The authors collected peripheral blood at initial diagnosis, before any treatment.

Amplification yielded TCR beta CDR3 regions, with RNA transcripts as the source. In the first-round RT-PCR of the TCR CDR3, the HTBI primer set was used. A single record per CDR3 protein comes from TCRdb applying MiXCR to the multiplex PCR reads. The sample shows about 700,000 distinct CDR3 sequences, approximately 15% of them seen only once. Stable Graves' hyperthyroidism meant no ophthalmopathy progression within 18 months. Study-wide points: Ophthalmopathy could be told apart from stable hyperthyroidism with a 13 V-J model. Also found in blood were most expanded thyroid clonotypes above 0.001.

The sequence derives from a young woman with Graves' hyperthyroidism. Sequencing was done on a sample of blood. The chain links TRBV12-3 or TRBV12-4 to TRBJ1-5; a weak D match, TRBD1 (5 bases). In DNA, the CDR3 is TGTGCCAGCAGTTTATTTGCAGGGCAGGCTGGGGATCAGCCCCAGCATTTT. Amino acid sequence: CASSLFAGQAGDQPQHF.